These 30 T cell receptor beta chains were sequenced from one sample in a study of siplizumab effects on memory and regulatory T cells. Profiled with immunoSEQ multiplex PCR; TCRdb holds only in-frame clones, not every one. The repertoire holds 90,000 to 110,000 clones, 90% to 95% seen once, with around 0.32% in the top ten. The source material was CD4+ T cells sorted from blood. The receptors here all came from a human donor in good health.

This clone was counted a single time. The V call is TRBV9, the J call TRBJ1-4; D perhaps matches TRBD1 (5 bases). Trimming took 0 bases from V and 8 from J, leaving 14 bases between them. Germline V lookup: CDR1 SGDLS, CDR2 YYNGEE. The CDR3 is made up of 15 amino acids. CDR3 sequence (DNA): TGTGCCAGCAGCGTAGCAAGGGGTGGTGGCGAAAAACTGTTTTTT. This gives the protein CASSVARGGGEKLFF.

As to this clone: A read error may account for a junction end that differs from germline. The chain uses TRBV15 and TRBJ2-1; D is possibly TRBD1 or TRBD2 (5 bases each). CDR1 is LNHNV, CDR2 YYDKDF, per germline (reference sequence). The CDR3 is made up of 17 amino acids. CDR3 coding DNA: TGTGCCACCAGCGGAGAAAGGGCAGGGAGAAGCTACAATGAGCAGTTCTTC. Protein sequence: CATSGERAGRSYNEQFF.

This clone came up once. V is TRBV9 and J is TRBJ2-2; 7 bases align to TRBD2. The CDR3 sequence is 15 residues long. Germline CDR1 SGDLS, CDR2 YYNGEE. V was clipped by 0 bases and J by 4 bases; unmatched bases: 3. CDR3 in DNA: TGTGCCAGCAGCGTAGAACTAGCGAGCACCGGGGAGCTGTTTTTT. Amino acid sequence: CASSVELASTGELFF.

The V gene is TRBV11-3, the J gene TRBJ1-1; D not resolved. This CDR3 comprises 13 residues. CDR1 and CDR2 (germline): SGHNT, YENEEA. V gave up 1 base and J gave up 0 bases, with 3 bases separating them. The CDR3 region has the DNA TGTGCCAGCAGCTTAGGAATGAACACTGAAGCTTTCTTT. It is translated as CASSLGMNTEAFF.

The chain combines TRBV5-5 with TRBJ2-7; TRBD1 matches 9 bases. The CDR3 has 14 amino acids. V trimming: 6 bases; J trimming: 5 bases; junction bases outside the gene matches: 9. Germline CDR1 SGHKS, CDR2 YYEKEE (reference sequence). The CDR3 DNA reads as TGTGCCAGCACCTACGGGACAGGGACTCACGAGCAGTACTTC. It codes for CASTYGTGTHEQYF.

The chain employs TRBV9 and TRBJ1-2; D may be TRBD1 (5 bases). Trimming stripped 3 bases from V and 3 bases from J, with 15 bases between. The CDR3 has 15 amino acids. From germline, CDR1 is SGDLS and CDR2 YYNGEE. The CDR3 reads CASSASGPPDYGYTF. In DNA, the CDR3 is TGTGCCAGCAGCGCCTCGGGACCGCCAGACTATGGCTACACCTTC.

V is TRBV19 and J is TRBJ1-4; TRBD1 agrees at 7 bases. Germline trimming cut 8 bases from V and 5 bases from J; bases unmatched to any gene: 8. The CDR3 spans 14 residues. Germline V CDR1 and CDR2: LNHDA, SQIVND (reference sequence). CDR3 region: CASSGQPYNEKLFF. Written as DNA, the CDR3 is TGTGCCAGTTCGGGACAGCCCTACAATGAAAAACTGTTTTTT.

The chain is built from TRBV28 and TRBJ1-5; no definite D call. The V gene lost 7 bases and the J gene lost 0 bases, with 1 base spanning the gap. Germline V CDR1 and CDR2: MDHEN, SYDVKM. CDR3 size: 11 residues. The CDR3, as DNA: TGTGCCAGCAATAGCAATCAGCCCCAGCATTTT. Its translation is CASNSNQPQHF.

A single count supports this clone. In DNA form, the CDR3 reads TGTGCCAGCAGCGCCGGGACGCTGGGGGGAAACACCATATATTTT. This encodes CASSAGTLGGNTIYF. The chain combines TRBV9 with TRBJ1-3, with D perhaps matching TRBD1 (5 bases). This CDR3 comprises 15 residues. V shed 3 bases and J shed 4 bases, with 14 bases lying between them. Germline loops: CDR1 SGDLS, CDR2 YYNGEE. Looking up the rest from reference TRBV9 and TRBJ1-3 gives the full variable domain: DSGVTQTPKHLITATGQRVTLRCSPRSGDLSVYWYQQSLDQGLQFLIQYYNGEERAKGNILERFSAQQFPDLHSELNLSSLELGDSALYFCASSAGTLGGNTIYFGEGSWLTVV.

The chain employs TRBV6-6 and TRBJ2-5; tentatively, D is TRBD1 or TRBD2 (5 bases each). Per germline, CDR1 MNHNY and CDR2 SVGAGI (reference sequence). The V gene lost 8 bases and the J gene lost 5 bases, with 12 bases spanning the gap. This CDR3 has 12 residues. CDR3 in amino acids: CASGWGKETQYF. DNA for the CDR3: TGTGCCAGCGGGTGGGGGAAGGAGACCCAGTACTTC.

This clone was detected only once. The rearrangement uses TRBV5-4 and TRBJ2-4, with D maybe TRBD1 (6 bases). This CDR3 is 14 amino acids long. Germline lookup yields CDR1 SGHNT and CDR2 YYREEE (reference sequence). Trimming pared 0 bases from V and 9 bases from J, leaving 13 bases between. CDR3 nucleotides: TGTGCCAGCAGCTTGGAGATAGGGGGAATCATTCAGTACTTC. Translation gives CASSLEIGGIIQYF.

The sample holds one count of this clone. The chain combines TRBV10-3 with TRBJ2-5; TRBD1 aligns across 7 bases. After removal of 10 bases from V and 1 base from J, the junction contained 3 bases not matched to a gene. CDR1 and CDR2 from the germline V gene are ENHRY and SYGVKD. This CDR3 has 12 amino acids. The CDR3 reads CATGDSQETQYF. DNA for the CDR3: TGTGCCACCGGGGACAGCCAAGAGACCCAGTACTTC.

The chain links TRBV7-2 to TRBJ2-2; D ambiguous. Trimming cost V 2 bases and J 6 bases, with 13 bases left between them. Germline loops: CDR1 SGHTA, CDR2 FQGNSA. The CDR3 covers 15 residues. The CDR3 reads CASSLLAIRPGELFF. CDR3 sequence (DNA): TGTGCCAGCAGCTTATTAGCCATACGTCCCGGGGAGCTGTTTTTT.

The chain combines TRBV6-5 with TRBJ2-7; D could derive from TRBD1 or TRBD2 (5 bases each). Germline assignment: CDR1 MNHEY and CDR2 SVGAGI. This CDR3 spans 14 amino acids. V lost 6 bases and J 5 bases, leaving 17 bases between the germline ends. The CDR3 region has the DNA TGTGCCAGCAGGAATCCGGGACCCATGCACGAGCAGTACTTC. Translated: CASRNPGPMHEQYF.

Only one count was recorded for this clone. The rearrangement uses TRBV5-1 and TRBJ2-5; D gene ambiguous. The CDR3 totals 14 residues. Trimming shortened V by 4 bases and J by 5 bases, and 15 bases separated the two germline ends. CDR1 SGHRS and CDR2 YFSETQ come from the germline V gene. This chain's CDR3 is CASSKEPVGETQYF. The CDR3 DNA reads as TGCGCCAGCAGCAAGGAACCAGTGGGGGAGACCCAGTACTTC.

V usage is TRBV30 and J usage is TRBJ1-1; a weak D match, TRBD1 (5 bases). The length of the CDR3 is 13 residues. The germline V gene has CDR1 GTSNPN and CDR2 SVGIG (reference sequence). The V gene lost 3 bases and the J gene lost 2 bases, with 10 bases spanning the gap. The CDR3 sequence: CAWRGGRNTEAFF. The CDR3 coding sequence is TGTGCCTGGAGGGGGGGGAGAAACACTGAAGCTTTCTTT.

This chain uses TRBV6-1 with TRBJ2-5; D is perhaps TRBD1 (6 bases). Trimming took 7 bases from V and 5 from J, leaving 14 bases between them. Germline CDR1 is MNHNS and CDR2 is SASEGT. The CDR3 runs 13 residues. The CDR3 sequence: CASKGRGIETQYF. DNA for the CDR3: TGTGCCAGCAAGGGCAGGGGTATCGAGACCCAGTACTTC.

The V and J genes are TRBV30 and TRBJ1-5; 9 bases are a match to TRBD1. Germline V gene sequence: CDR1 GTSNPN, CDR2 SVGIG (reference sequence). This CDR3 is built from 15 residues. The V gene end was trimmed by 1 base and the J gene end by 7 bases; junction bases not matched to a gene: 8. CDR3 sequence reads: CAWSERDRVRQPQHF. DNA of the CDR3: TGTGCCTGGAGTGAGAGGGACAGGGTGAGGCAGCCCCAGCATTTT.

This clone has only one observation. The genes are TRBV4-1 and TRBJ1-1; D gene ambiguous. The CDR3 contains 15 residues. The germline V gene has CDR1 MGHRA and CDR2 YSYEKL. Trimming shortened V by 0 bases and J by 3 bases, and 11 bases separated the two germline ends. Here the CDR3 DNA reads TGCGCCAGCAGCCAAGAGCAGGTTCAGTACACTGAAGCTTTCTTT. Its protein is CASSQEQVQYTEAFF.

The gene calls are TRBV7-2 and TRBJ2-1; 12 nucleotides align to TRBD1. Germline V gene sequence: CDR1 SGHTA, CDR2 FQGNSA. The trim removed 5 bases at V and 8 bases at J, leaving 7 bases unmatched. This CDR3 contains 15 residues. The CDR3 loop is CASSPPGQGAYEQFF. Here the CDR3 DNA reads TGTGCCAGCAGCCCACCGGGACAGGGGGCCTATGAGCAGTTCTTC.

V usage is TRBV6-6 and J usage is TRBJ2-1; 9 bases are a match to TRBD2. This CDR3 comprises 16 residues. With 2 bases clipped from V and 0 bases from J, the junction kept 2 bases outside the gene matches. CDR1 is MNHNY and CDR2 is SVGAGI in the germline V gene (reference sequence). The CDR3 sequence is CASSYGGGASYNEQFF. The CDR3 DNA follows: TGTGCCAGCAGTTACGGCGGGGGGGCCTCCTACAATGAGCAGTTCTTC.

The gene calls are TRBV19 and TRBJ1-2, with D possibly TRBD1 on 5 matching bases. CDR3 length: 13 residues. Trimming stripped 3 bases from V and 5 bases from J, with 10 bases between. Germline V CDR1 and CDR2: LNHDA, SQIVND (reference sequence). Written as DNA, the CDR3 is TGTGCCAGTAGTATGAGGTCAGGGTATGGCTACACCTTC. Translation gives CASSMRSGYGYTF.

The genes are TRBV7-3 and TRBJ2-7, with D possibly matching TRBD2 (5 bases). The germline V gene has CDR1 SGHTA and CDR2 FQGTGA. The CDR3 spans 13 residues. The V gene lost 5 bases and the J gene lost 7 bases, with 15 bases spanning the gap. CDR3 region: CASSPRAGEEQYF. CDR3 coding DNA: TGTGCCAGCAGCCCCCGGGCCGGGGAAGAGCAGTACTTC.

This clone was recorded only once. The V gene is TRBV30, the J gene TRBJ2-7; TRBD1 might be the D (6 bases). The V end lost 5 bases, the J end lost 2 bases, and 10 bases lay between the germline ends. The CDR3 consists of 12 residues. Germline CDR1 and CDR2: GTSNPN and SVGIG (reference sequence). Here the CDR3 reads CAWQTGPYEQYF. Here the CDR3 DNA reads TGTGCCTGGCAGACAGGACCCTACGAGCAGTACTTC.

This clone was seen once. The rearrangement uses TRBV7-9 and TRBJ2-1; D remains unclear. The length of the CDR3 is 13 residues. V gave up 10 bases and J gave up 5 bases, with 15 bases separating them. The germline CDR1 and CDR2 sequences are SEHNR and FQNEAQ (reference sequence). The CDR3 spells CATRRKENNEQFF. The DNA for the CDR3 is TGTGCCACCCGGCGGAAAGAAAACAATGAGCAGTTCTTC.

J is TRBJ2-7 and V is TRBV13, with 13 bases lining up with TRBD2. CDR3 length: 21 residues. Unmatched junction bases numbered 17, after V lost 0 bases and J lost 3 bases. Germline CDR1 reads PRHDT; CDR2 reads FYEKMQ (reference sequence). CDR3 sequence: CASSLGHQLAGGPGWDYEQYF. CDR3 DNA sequence: TGTGCCAGCAGCTTAGGCCATCAACTAGCGGGAGGGCCAGGTTGGGACTACGAGCAGTACTTC.

This sequence joins TRBV15 and TRBJ2-5; no clear D. There are 16 residues in the CDR3. The V end lost 3 bases, the J end lost 3 bases, and 17 bases lay between the germline ends. Germline V CDR1 and CDR2: LNHNV, YYDKDF (reference sequence). CDR3 residues: CATSSPGHFREETQYF. CDR3 sequence (DNA): TGTGCCACCAGCAGTCCCGGGCACTTTAGGGAAGAGACCCAGTACTTC.

The chain combines TRBV15 with TRBJ1-5; possibly TRBD1 for D (5 bases). Germline lookup yields CDR1 LNHNV and CDR2 YYDKDF (reference sequence). V lost 0 bases to trimming and J lost 6 bases, with 9 bases between them. The CDR3 runs 14 residues. CDR3 DNA sequence: TGTGCCACCAGCAGAGACAGGGAATTTCAGCCCCAGCATTTT. It yields the protein CATSRDREFQPQHF. Supplemented by reference TRBV15 and TRBJ1-5, the full variable domain reads DAMVIQNPRYQVTQFGKPVTLSCSQTLNHNVMYWYQQKSSQAPKLLFHYYDKDFNNEADTPDNFQSRRPNTSFCFLDIRSPGLGDTAMYLCATSRDREFQPQHFGDGTRLSIL.

Regarding this clone: The junction does not match germline at one end; this may be a read error. The rearrangement links TRBV6-6 to TRBJ1-2, with D uncertain. Germline lookup yields CDR1 MNHNY and CDR2 SVGAGI (reference sequence). This CDR3 is built from 16 residues. The CDR3 is CASSDSLGIWFYGYTF. The CDR3 DNA reads as TGTGCCAGCAGTGACTCATTGGGGATTTGGTTCTATGGCTACACCTTC.

The rearrangement uses TRBV18 and TRBJ1-1, with D tentatively TRBD1 (5 bases). The CDR3 covers 17 residues. Per germline, CDR1 KGHSH and CDR2 LQKENI. The V gene lost 3 bases and the J gene lost 4 bases, with 21 bases spanning the gap. DNA of the CDR3: TGTGCCAGCTCACCCTACCCTGGACGGAAGGGGTTCACTGAAGCTTTCTTT. It is translated as CASSPYPGRKGFTEAFF.